Given below is one T cell receptor (beta chain) in context. This clonotype has a single count. The antigen it binds to is not known. The final CDR3 position lacks the conserved phenylalanine or tryptophan, pointing to a likely read error. RNA was isolated from bulk unsorted tissue, and RNA quality was assessed with a NanoDrop ND-1000 and an Agilent 2100. Newly diagnosed lung cancer patients without prior chemotherapy who had been admitted for thoracic surgery in China between August and November 2014 were enrolled as donors. Anyone who had undergone radiotherapy or chemotherapy before, or who had another cancer at the same time, was left out of the study. Surgical tissue pieces of 1-2 cm3 were preserved in RNAlater solution and stored at -80 °C until use. This sample stems from a study of tumor and adjacent non-tumor tissue in lung cancer (dated by TCRdb to 2016 to 2018). Background for the entire study: By cancer type, the cohort comprised eleven to twelve adenocarcinoma patients, a couple of squamous cell carcinoma patients and 1 small cell lung cancer patient. Sequencing generated a total of 125,075,908 productive TCRbeta reads, averaging around 4.2 million reads per sample. TCRbeta CDR3 sequencing was performed on fewer than 35 paired specimens, with one tumor sample and one normal lung sample collected per patient. Bulk TCRbeta repertoires were compared between lung tumor tissue and matched distant non-tumor lung tissue obtained from 15 or so lung cancer patients. Ages among the 15 or so patients ranged from about 31 to 76 years, there were around ten men and 5 women, and disease was at TNM stage I to III.

To prepare the library, multiplex PCR was applied. TCRdb names Illumina HiSeq 2500 as the instrument used. TCRbeta libraries were constructed through three rounds of nested PCR with primers (Table S4) according to protocols modified from ARM-PCR. PCR products of 200-500 bp were gel-excised and purified with the QIAquick gel extraction kit before sequencing. As for how the authors treated the data: Trimmomatic was used to clean the reads, FLASH merged the cleaned reads into complete CDR3 sequences, and MiTCR assigned the sequences to V(D)J germline segments. Clonal diversity was calculated as the inverse Simpson's index using VDJtools. In-frame sequences lacking a premature stop codon were counted as productive reads. TCRdb itself trimmed the public reads at Q25 with fastp, ran MiXCR and retained productive beta chains. Under each unique CDR3 protein, matching rows form one entry showing the most common genes and DNA. TCRdb, not the original authors, processed these V and J calls. Here the sample has 90,000 to 110,000 distinct CDR3 sequences; 60% to 80% occur a single time. Approximately 35% of the sample lies in the top ten.

Both ends counted, the CDR3 spans 12 residues. Just CDR3 DNA is preserved here, 36 bases in frame from base 1. The study at large found these results: A significantly larger cumulative share of the repertoire was made up by the top 100 clones in normal lung than in tumor tissue. The cohort had only roughly 14 patients, and the authors noted that larger samples and more detailed clinical data are needed. Peripheral blood was not sequenced, so blood TCRbeta repertoires were not examined in the lung cancer patients of the study. TCR diversity (inverse Simpson) was significantly higher in tumor than in normal lung tissue (roughly 430 vs 170, P = 0.0075, Mann-Whitney U test). Neither the sequencing platform nor unique molecular identifiers are mentioned in the methods. TCR diversity was significantly higher in younger patients, and greater tumor TCR diversity was associated with shorter overall survival and shorter disease-free survival.

This TCR came from a woman aged 60-75 years with non-small cell lung cancer. The chain links TRBV12-3 or TRBV12-4 with TRBJ2-1, and possibly TRBD2, on 5 matching bases. The specimen was lung tumor tissue. The DNA is TGTACCAGTAAACTAGAGTACGATGAGCAGTTCATC. This codes for CTSKLEYDEQFI.